This T cell receptor (beta chain) was sequenced in a study of cytomegalovirus exposure and HLA in healthy donors. Sequenced by immunoSEQ multiplex PCR; TCRdb stores in-frame clones only, minus some. The data hold some 170,000 clones, with 80% to 90% observed a single time. Unmatched junction bases numbered 6, after V lost 7 bases and J lost 6 bases. The CDR3 is 12 amino acids. The V gene's germline CDR1 is GTSNPN and CDR2 SVGIG (reference sequence). On this clone: Antigen: not known.

General observations from the study: It was reportedly the case that the classifier diagnosed cytomegalovirus status with high specificity and sensitivity.

The sequencing sample was made of PBMCs. This TCR was sampled from a woman in her twenties or thirties in good health and CMV-seronegative. V and J are TRBV30 and TRBJ2-7, with 10 bases lining up with TRBD2. CDR3 DNA: TGTGCCTATGGACTAGCGGTCTCCGAGCAGTACTTC. It is translated as CAYGLAVSEQYF. The whole variable domain, remainder taken from reference TRBV30 and TRBJ2-7, is SQTIHQWPATLVQPVGSPLSLECTVEGTSNPNLYWYRQAAGRGLQLLFYSVGIGQISSEVPQNLSASRPQDRQFILSSKKLLLSDSGFYLCAYGLAVSEQYFGPGTRLTVT.